This T cell receptor (beta chain) was identified during a study of beta chain features in type 1 diabetes. Whole-study results and caveats: Whether HLA type influences TCRB rearrangement remained unresolved here. PCR, the amplification step, might favor shorter templates, equally in patients and controls. TCRB CDR3s from Type 1 diabetes patients were moderately but significantly shorter in all four CD4+ subsets. In the patient group, naive, central memory and Treg TCRB repertoires seemed more alike than in the healthy donor group.

The V end was cut by 6 bases, the J end by 4 bases, with 14 bases between. Germline values: CDR1 MNHNS, CDR2 SASEGT. This CDR3 comprises 14 residues. TCRB transcripts that were expressed got sequenced, as all of the isolated RNA had been reverse transcribed. Repertoires were generated with immunoSEQ multiplex PCR, while TCRdb's copy carries only in-frame clones and drops some. The sample lists hundreds of thousands of clones, around 10% occurring once. A word on this clone: What it binds is unknown.

This clonotype originated in a young woman in good health. Sequenced material: naive CD4+ T cells from blood. The rearrangement uses TRBV6-1 and TRBJ2-3, with D possibly matching TRBD2 (6 bases). The CDR3 is CASSRDSVADTQYF. In nucleotides, the CDR3 is TGTGCCAGCAGCCGGGACTCGGTCGCAGATACGCAGTATTTT.